The entry below describes one T cell receptor (beta chain). What it recognizes is unknown. The source of the sample is a study of beta chain features in type 1 diabetes. The study, taken as a whole, reports: Shortening that was moderate but significant affected the TCRB CDR3s of Type 1 diabetes patients in all four CD4+ subsets. Relative to healthy donors, patients appeared to have naive, central memory and Treg TCRB repertoires that were more similar.

Sequencing targeted expressed TCRB transcripts, as all isolated RNA had been reverse transcribed. Method: immunoSEQ multiplex PCR; TCRdb's copy keeps in-frame clones and lacks some. The sample contains about 70,000 clones, roughly 50% of which appear only once. CD4+ naive, central memory, regulatory and stem cell-like memory subsets were isolated by sorting on CD45RO/CCR7/CD25/CD127/CD95/CD27. V lost 5 bases to trimming and J lost 0 bases, with 11 bases between them. This CDR3 has 14 amino acids. Germline V CDR1 and CDR2: LGHNA, YNFKEQ. The chain has TRBV4-2 and TRBJ2-7, with D unresolved. The TCR comes from a man between 25 and 39 years old with type 1 diabetes. The sequenced sample consisted of central memory CD4+ T cells from blood. The CDR3 spells CASSSLSGSYEQYF. In DNA form, the CDR3 reads TGTGCCAGCAGCAGTCTCTCCGGCTCCTACGAGCAGTACTTC.